This T cell receptor (beta chain) was recovered during a study of blood T cell repertoires in COVID-19. Study-level background: Researchers got acute and convalescent COVID-19 samples from the United States, Italy and Spain. T cells, B-cell-depleted T cells, or PBMCs provided the cDNA or gDNA that served as material.

In the authors' methods: Estimation of nucleated cell counts was performed using reference gene primer amplification. Sequenced by immunoSEQ multiplex PCR; TCRdb stores in-frame clones only, minus some. The D gene and trimming were derived from the DNA, and the V and J assignments and clone size from that table. Of tens of thousands of clones in the sample, approximately 82% were seen once. This clone was recorded once. J was trimmed by 2 bases and V by 3 bases; bases with no gene match: 3. The CDR3 extends over 14 amino acids. Germline lookup yields CDR1 SEHNR and CDR2 FQNEAQ (reference sequence). The origin of this receptor is a woman aged 60 to 75 with acute or convalescent COVID-19. Sequencing was done on a sample of peripheral blood. This chain links TRBV7-9 with TRBJ2-5; TRBD1 aligns across 7 bases. DNA for the CDR3: TGTGCCAGCAGCTTGTTGACAGGGCAAGAGACCCAGTACTTC. It codes for CASSLLTGQETQYF.